This is a list of T cell receptor beta chains from one sample in a study of T cell responses to AZD1222 COVID-19 vaccine. The table came from immunoSEQ multiplex PCR; TCRdb's copy has only in-frame clones and leaves some out. The table has 96,000 or so clones, roughly 90% seen once. This specimen consisted of peripheral blood, obtained on day 0 of AZD1222 vaccination. The receptor set was obtained from an adult in good health. The CDR3 runs from the conserved cysteine through the conserved F or W. A D gene is named only where the DNA matches it firmly. Size values are once, few and many counts, or a class for expanded clones, and some rows have none.

cdr3_aa,cdr3_nt,d_call,j_call,clone_size,v_call
CASSPGQDQGQYF,TGTGCCAGCTCACCAGGACAGGACCAAGGGCAGTACTTC,TRBD1,TRBJ2-7,NA,TRBV18
CASSIAGPYEQYF,TGTGCCAGTAGTATTGCAGGACCCTACGAGCAGTACTTC,NA,TRBJ2-7,NA,TRBV19
CASTPAEGLGTDTQYF,TGCGCCAGCACCCCTGCGGAGGGGTTGGGCACAGATACGCAGTATTTT,NA,TRBJ2-3,NA,TRBV5-1
CASTPGRGQPPGNTEAFF,TGTGCCAGTACCCCCGGACGGGGACAGCCTCCCGGGAACACTGAAGCTTTCTTT,TRBD1,TRBJ1-1,once,TRBV19
CSLRWSTDYEQYF,TGCAGCCTCAGGTGGAGCACCGACTACGAGCAGTACTTC,NA,TRBJ2-7,NA,TRBV29-1
CASSQSTRGYSEQFF,TGTGCCAGCAGCCAATCGACCAGGGGGTATAGTGAGCAGTTCTTC,TRBD1,TRBJ2-1,NA,TRBV3-1/TRBV3-2
CASSFYGTGDGEKLFF,TGCGCCAGCAGCTTTTACGGGACAGGGGACGGGGAAAAACTGTTTTTT,TRBD1,TRBJ1-4,NA,TRBV5-1
CASSFGGGSYEQYF,TGTGCCAGCAGCTTCGGCGGCGGCTCCTACGAGCAGTACTTC,NA,TRBJ2-7,NA,TRBV7-9
CASSRTGTGSYNEQFF,TGTGCCAGTAGTAGAACCGGGACAGGTTCCTACAATGAGCAGTTCTTC,TRBD1,TRBJ2-1,once,TRBV19
CATTSGRKDEQYF,TGTGCCACCACTAGCGGGAGGAAGGACGAGCAGTACTTC,TRBD2,TRBJ2-7,few,TRBV7-2
CASRYGYEQYF,TGTGCATCCCGGTATGGCTACGAGCAGTACTTC,NA,TRBJ2-7,NA,TRBV11-3
CASSIDTSGGTDTQYF,TGTGCCAGTAGTATAGACACTAGCGGAGGCACAGATACGCAGTATTTT,TRBD2,TRBJ2-3,NA,TRBV19
CAWSETLSGGSPLHF,TGTGCCTGGAGTGAAACCCTCTCCGGTGGGTCACCCCTCCACTTT,NA,TRBJ1-6,NA,TRBV30
CASTPPEGPSETQYF,TGTGCCAGCACCCCCCCGGAGGGGCCCTCAGAGACCCAGTACTTC,NA,TRBJ2-5,NA,TRBV28
CASSRRLATLTEQFF,TGTGCCAGCAGCCGAAGGCTAGCGACGCTTACGGAGCAGTTCTTC,NA,TRBJ2-1,NA,TRBV5-6
CASSYFAPGQGQQYF,TGTGCCAGCAGCTACTTCGCGCCGGGACAGGGGCAGCAGTACTTC,TRBD1,TRBJ2-7,NA,TRBV6-5
CATSRAGTEQFF,TGTGCCACCAGCAGAGCCGGGACAGAGCAGTTCTTC,NA,TRBJ2-1,NA,TRBV15
CASSPDLPYEQYF,TGTGCCAGCAGCCCGGACTTACCCTACGAGCAGTACTTC,NA,TRBJ2-7,NA,TRBV6-5
CASSQVRGPLHF,TGTGCCAGCAGCCAGGTTCGGGGACCCCTCCACTTT,NA,TRBJ1-6,NA,TRBV7-2
CASSIGDRLYEQYF,TGTGCCAGCAGTATAGGGGACAGGCTCTACGAGCAGTACTTC,TRBD1,TRBJ2-7,once,TRBV28
CASSGSNSQETQYF,TGTGCCAGCAGCGGTTCTAACAGCCAAGAGACCCAGTACTTC,NA,TRBJ2-5,NA,TRBV9
CASSLLVLAGTSHEQYF,TGTGCCAGCAGCTTATTGGTATTAGCGGGGACATCCCACGAGCAGTACTTC,TRBD2,TRBJ2-7,NA,TRBV7-2
CASSSMNQPQHF,TGTGCCAGCAGCTCCATGAATCAGCCCCAGCATTTT,NA,TRBJ1-5,once,TRBV7-9
CASSERQKQYF,TGTGCCAGCAGCGAAAGACAGAAGCAGTACTTC,NA,TRBJ2-7,NA,TRBV14
CASSQMTPGQGSNQPQHF,TGTGCCAGCAGCCAAATGACGCCGGGACAGGGGAGTAATCAGCCCCAGCATTTT,TRBD1,TRBJ1-5,NA,TRBV4-2
CASSLDGAASYEQYF,TGCGCCAGCAGCTTGGATGGGGCGGCGTCCTACGAGCAGTACTTC,NA,TRBJ2-7,NA,TRBV5-1
CASSLASGIFAPLHF,TGTGCCAGCAGCTTAGCTTCCGGGATTTTTGCACCCCTCCACTTT,NA,TRBJ1-6,NA,TRBV11-2
CASSESRPVNEQFF,TGTGCCAGCAGTGAGAGTCGTCCCGTCAATGAGCAGTTCTTC,NA,TRBJ2-1,NA,TRBV6-1
CASSHPEISGANVLTF,TGCGCCAGCAGCCATCCCGAGATCTCTGGGGCCAACGTCCTGACTTTC,NA,TRBJ2-6,NA,TRBV4-1
CASSFSGVGEKLFF,TGTGCCAGCAGCTTCTCAGGGGTCGGCGAAAAACTGTTTTTT,NA,TRBJ1-4,NA,TRBV5-4
CASSSTSGGLNEQFF,TGTGCCAGCAGCTCGACTAGCGGGGGTTTGAATGAGCAGTTCTTC,TRBD2,TRBJ2-1,NA,TRBV5-4
CASSLAGSTDTQYF,TGTGCCAGCAGCTTAGCCGGGAGCACAGATACGCAGTATTTT,NA,TRBJ2-3,once,TRBV7-9
CASSLFSITGEGGEQYF,TGTGCCAGCAGCTTGTTTTCCATTACAGGGGAAGGTGGCGAGCAGTACTTC,TRBD1,TRBJ2-7,NA,TRBV5-5
CASSSEGHHSSYEQYF,TGTGCCAGCAGCAGTGAGGGGCACCACTCCTCCTACGAGCAGTACTTC,NA,TRBJ2-7,NA,TRBV6-2/TRBV6-3
CASSLVTGIDEQFF,TGTGCCAGCAGCTTAGTAACGGGAATTGATGAGCAGTTCTTC,NA,TRBJ2-1,NA,TRBV11-1
CASSAGTQNEQFF,TGTGCCAGCAGTGCCGGGACTCAGAATGAGCAGTTCTTC,NA,TRBJ2-1,NA,TRBV6-4
CASSFRKKGTSGRENEQYF,TGTGCCAGCAGCTTTCGGAAAAAAGGGACTAGCGGGAGGGAGAACGAGCAGTACTTC,TRBD2,TRBJ2-7,few,TRBV11-3
CAWSPRGGNIQYF,TGTGCCTGGAGCCCACGAGGAGGAAACATTCAGTACTTC,NA,TRBJ2-4,NA,TRBV30
CATSDPTGGASTGELFF,TGTGCCACCAGTGATCCGACAGGGGGCGCGTCGACCGGGGAGCTGTTTTTT,TRBD1,TRBJ2-2,NA,TRBV24-1
CASSSGQGSQPQHF,TGTGCCAGCAGTTCGGGACAGGGTAGTCAGCCCCAGCATTTT,TRBD1,TRBJ1-5,NA,TRBV28
CASSPVGVQETQYF,TGTGCCAGCAGCCCGGTGGGGGTGCAAGAGACCCAGTACTTC,NA,TRBJ2-5,NA,TRBV5-4
CASSYEPSGSYNEQFF,TGTGCCAGCAGTTACGAGCCAAGCGGGAGCTACAATGAGCAGTTCTTC,TRBD2,TRBJ2-1,NA,TRBV6-5